The present TCR beta chain was sequenced within a study of blood T cells in healthy people across ages. General observations from the study: The study regarded diversity estimates from one million T cells as underestimates. Relative to aged donors, long-lived donors carried more naive CD4+ cells and displayed higher diversity.

Total RNA, at least 5 micrograms per sample, was extracted from PBMCs. A second PCR, run for roughly 7 to 11 cycles, used a sample-barcoded 5' primer plus a J-beta primer mix. The authors tagged each cDNA molecule using a template-switch adaptor with 12 random nucleotides. TCRdb passed the 5' RACE reads through MiXCR, listing each CDR3 protein once. This table holds around 780,000 distinct CDR3 sequences, 56% found once. For this clonotype: Its cognate antigen is unknown.

This CDR3 spans 15 amino acids. Looked up from germline, CDR1 is SGHDN and CDR2 is FVKESK. Input material: blood. This sequence joins TRBV14 and TRBJ2-7; 7 bases agree with TRBD2. Judging by the DNA end, TRBJ2-5 fits better; the J call may be wrong. The TCR originated in a man aged 40-50 years in good health. CDR3 bases: TGTGCCAGCAGCCGGGTATTCCGGGGGGAAGAGACCCAGTACTTC. This encodes CASSRVFRGEETQYF.